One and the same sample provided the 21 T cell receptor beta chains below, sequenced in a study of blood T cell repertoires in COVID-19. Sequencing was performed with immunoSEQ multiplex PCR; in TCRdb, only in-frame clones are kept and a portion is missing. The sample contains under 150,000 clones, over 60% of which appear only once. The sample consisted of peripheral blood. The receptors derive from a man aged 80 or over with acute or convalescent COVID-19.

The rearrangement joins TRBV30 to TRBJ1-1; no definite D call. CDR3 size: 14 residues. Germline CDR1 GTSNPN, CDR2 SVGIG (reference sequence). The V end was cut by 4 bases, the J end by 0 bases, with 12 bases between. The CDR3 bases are TGTGCCTGGACCGGAACTATAATGAACACTGAAGCTTTCTTT. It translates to CAWTGTIMNTEAFF.

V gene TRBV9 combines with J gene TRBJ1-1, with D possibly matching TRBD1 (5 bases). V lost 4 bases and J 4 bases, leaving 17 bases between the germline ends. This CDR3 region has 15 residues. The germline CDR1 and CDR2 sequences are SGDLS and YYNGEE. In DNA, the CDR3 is TGTGCCAGCAGCCCTGGACTCCCCGGGGGCACTGAAGCTTTCTTT. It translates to CASSPGLPGGTEAFF.

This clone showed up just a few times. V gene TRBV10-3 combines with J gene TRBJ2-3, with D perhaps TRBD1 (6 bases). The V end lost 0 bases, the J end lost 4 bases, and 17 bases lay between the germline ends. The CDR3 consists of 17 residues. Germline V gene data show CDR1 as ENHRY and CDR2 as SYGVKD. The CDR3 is CAISESVDSPTPDTQYF. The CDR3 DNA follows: TGTGCCATCAGTGAGTCGGTGGACAGCCCGACGCCAGATACGCAGTATTTT.

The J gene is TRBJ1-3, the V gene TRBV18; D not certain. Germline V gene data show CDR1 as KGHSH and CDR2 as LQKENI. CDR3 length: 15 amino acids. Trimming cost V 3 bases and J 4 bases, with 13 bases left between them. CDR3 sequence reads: CASSPQVMRGNTIYF. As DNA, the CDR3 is TGTGCCAGCTCACCTCAGGTGATGAGAGGAAACACCATATATTTT.

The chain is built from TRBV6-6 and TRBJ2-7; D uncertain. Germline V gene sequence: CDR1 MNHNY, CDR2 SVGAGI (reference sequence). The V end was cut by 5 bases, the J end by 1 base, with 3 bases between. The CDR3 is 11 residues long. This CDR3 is CASSASYEQYF. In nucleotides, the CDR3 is TGTGCCAGCAGTGCGTCCTACGAGCAGTACTTC.

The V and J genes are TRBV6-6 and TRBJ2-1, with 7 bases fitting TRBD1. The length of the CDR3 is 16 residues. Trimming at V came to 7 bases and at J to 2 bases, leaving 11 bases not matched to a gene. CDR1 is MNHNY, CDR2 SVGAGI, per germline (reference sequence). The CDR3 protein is CASKKDRSGAYNEQFF. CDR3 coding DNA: TGTGCCAGCAAAAAGGACAGGTCCGGGGCCTACAATGAGCAGTTCTTC.

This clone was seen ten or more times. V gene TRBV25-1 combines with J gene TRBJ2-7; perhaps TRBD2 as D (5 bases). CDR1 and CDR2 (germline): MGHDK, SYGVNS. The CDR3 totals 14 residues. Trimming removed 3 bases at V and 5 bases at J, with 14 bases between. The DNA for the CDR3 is TGTGCCAGCAGTGATCCCGGGAAACCTCACGAGCAGTACTTC. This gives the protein CASSDPGKPHEQYF.

CDR3 in amino acids: CASSIAWQSYEQYF. Written as DNA, the CDR3 is TGTGCCAGTAGTATAGCTTGGCAGTCCTACGAGCAGTACTTC. The chain couples TRBV19 to TRBJ2-7; D is uncertain. The V end lost 1 base, the J end lost 1 base, and 8 bases lay between the germline ends. The germline V gene encodes CDR1 LNHDA and CDR2 SQIVND (reference sequence). This CDR3 region has 14 residues.

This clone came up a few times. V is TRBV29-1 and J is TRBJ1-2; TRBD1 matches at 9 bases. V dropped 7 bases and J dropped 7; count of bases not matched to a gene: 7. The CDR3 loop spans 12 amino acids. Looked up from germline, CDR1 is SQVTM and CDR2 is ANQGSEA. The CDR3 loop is CSAEGTGFGYTF. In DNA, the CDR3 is TGCAGCGCGGAGGGGACAGGGTTTGGCTACACCTTC.

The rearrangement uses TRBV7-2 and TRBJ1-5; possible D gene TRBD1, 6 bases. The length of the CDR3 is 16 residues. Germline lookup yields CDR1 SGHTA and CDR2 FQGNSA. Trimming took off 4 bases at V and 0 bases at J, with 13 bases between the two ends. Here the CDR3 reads CASSYLDSYSNQPQHF. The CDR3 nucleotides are TGTGCCAGCAGCTACCTGGACAGTTATAGCAATCAGCCCCAGCATTTT.

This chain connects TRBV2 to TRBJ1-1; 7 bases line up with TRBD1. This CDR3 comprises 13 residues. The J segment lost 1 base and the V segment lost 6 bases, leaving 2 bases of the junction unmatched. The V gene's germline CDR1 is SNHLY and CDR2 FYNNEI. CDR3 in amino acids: CASRGDRNTEAFF. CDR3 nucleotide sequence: TGTGCCAGCAGGGGGGACAGGAACACTGAAGCTTTCTTT.

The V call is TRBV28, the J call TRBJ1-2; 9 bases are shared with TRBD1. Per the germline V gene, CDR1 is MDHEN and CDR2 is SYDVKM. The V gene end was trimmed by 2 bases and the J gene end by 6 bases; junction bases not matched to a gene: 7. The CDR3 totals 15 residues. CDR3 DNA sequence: TGTGCCAGCAGTTTAGGGGACAGGGAAGGGCATGGCTACACCTTC. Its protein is CASSLGDREGHGYTF.

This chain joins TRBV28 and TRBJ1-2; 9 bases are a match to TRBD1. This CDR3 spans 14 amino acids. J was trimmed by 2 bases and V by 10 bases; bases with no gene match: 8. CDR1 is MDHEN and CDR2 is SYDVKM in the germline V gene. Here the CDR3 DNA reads TGTGCCATCCTTAACAGGGGGCGCAACTATGGCTACACCTTC. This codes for CAILNRGRNYGYTF.

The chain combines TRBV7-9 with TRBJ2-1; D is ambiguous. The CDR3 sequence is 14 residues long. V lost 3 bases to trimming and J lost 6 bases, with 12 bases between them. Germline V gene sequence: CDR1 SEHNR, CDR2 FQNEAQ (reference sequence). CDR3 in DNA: TGTGCCAGCAGCTTCTTGCTAGGCGGCAATGAGCAGTTCTTC. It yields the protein CASSFLLGGNEQFF. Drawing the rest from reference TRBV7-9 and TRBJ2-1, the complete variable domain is DTGVSQNPRHKITKRGQNVTFRCDPISEHNRLYWYRQTLGQGPEFLTYFQNEAQLEKSRLLSDRFSAERPKGSFSTLEIQRTEQGDSAMYLCASSFLLGGNEQFFGPGTRLTVL.

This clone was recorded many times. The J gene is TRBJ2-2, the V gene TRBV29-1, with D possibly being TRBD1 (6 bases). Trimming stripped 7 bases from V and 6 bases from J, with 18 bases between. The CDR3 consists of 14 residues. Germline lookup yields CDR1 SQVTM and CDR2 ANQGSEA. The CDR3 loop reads CSGYGDTTPGELFF. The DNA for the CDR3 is TGCAGCGGGTATGGGGACACAACACCCGGGGAGCTGTTTTTT.

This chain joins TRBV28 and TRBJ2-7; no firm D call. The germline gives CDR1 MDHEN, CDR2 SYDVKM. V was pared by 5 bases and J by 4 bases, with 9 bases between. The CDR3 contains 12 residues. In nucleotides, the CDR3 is TGTGCCAGCAGTCTTCAAGCATACGAGCAGTACTTC. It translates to CASSLQAYEQYF.

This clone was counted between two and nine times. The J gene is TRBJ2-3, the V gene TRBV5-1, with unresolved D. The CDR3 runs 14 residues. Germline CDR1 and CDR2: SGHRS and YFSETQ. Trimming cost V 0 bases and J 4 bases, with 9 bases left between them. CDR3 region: CASSLAMTPDTQYF. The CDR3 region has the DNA TGCGCCAGCAGCTTGGCCATGACTCCAGATACGCAGTATTTT.

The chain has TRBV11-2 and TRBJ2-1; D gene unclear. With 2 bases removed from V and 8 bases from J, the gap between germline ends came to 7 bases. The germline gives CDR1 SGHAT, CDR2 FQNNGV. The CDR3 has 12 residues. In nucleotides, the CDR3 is TGTGCCAGCAGCTTACTCGCGGATGAGCAGTTCTTC. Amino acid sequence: CASSLLADEQFF.

This CDR3 is CASSLGQGQNSPLHF. The CDR3 region has the DNA TGTGCCAGCAGCTTAGGCCAGGGGCAAAATTCACCCCTCCACTTT. This chain uses TRBV7-2 with TRBJ1-6; possibly TRBD1 for D (6 bases). Trimming stripped 1 base from V and 7 bases from J, with 11 bases between. The CDR3 consists of 15 residues. Germline values: CDR1 SGHTA, CDR2 FQGNSA.

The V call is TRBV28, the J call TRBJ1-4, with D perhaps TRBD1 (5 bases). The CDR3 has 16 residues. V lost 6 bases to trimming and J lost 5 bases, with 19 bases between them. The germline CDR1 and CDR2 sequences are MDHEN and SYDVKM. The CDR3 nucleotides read TGTGCCAGCAGCGACCCCCAGGGTATAGGCAATGAAAAACTGTTTTTT. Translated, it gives CASSDPQGIGNEKLFF.

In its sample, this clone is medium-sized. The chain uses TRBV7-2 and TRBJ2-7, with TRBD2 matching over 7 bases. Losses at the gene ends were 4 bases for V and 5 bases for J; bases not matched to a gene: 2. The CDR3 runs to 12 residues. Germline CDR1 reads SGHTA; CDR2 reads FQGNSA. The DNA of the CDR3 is TGTGCCAGCAGCTGGGGAGGGAACGAGCAGTACTTC. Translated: CASSWGGNEQYF.